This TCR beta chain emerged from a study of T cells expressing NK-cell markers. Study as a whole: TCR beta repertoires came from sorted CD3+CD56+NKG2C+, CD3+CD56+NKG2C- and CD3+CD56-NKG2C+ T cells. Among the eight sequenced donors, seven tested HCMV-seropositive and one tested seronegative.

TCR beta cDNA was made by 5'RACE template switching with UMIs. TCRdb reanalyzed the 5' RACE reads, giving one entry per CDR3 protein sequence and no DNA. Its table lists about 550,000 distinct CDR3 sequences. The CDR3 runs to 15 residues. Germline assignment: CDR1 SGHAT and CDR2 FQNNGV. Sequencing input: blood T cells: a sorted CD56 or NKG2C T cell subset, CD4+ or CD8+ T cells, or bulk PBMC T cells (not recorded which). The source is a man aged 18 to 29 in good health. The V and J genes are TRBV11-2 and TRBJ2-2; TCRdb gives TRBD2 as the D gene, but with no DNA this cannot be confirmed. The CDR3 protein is CASSPGGPRFGELFF.